A single sample is the source of the 2 T cell receptor beta chains below, sequenced in a study of T cell responses to AZD1222 COVID-19 vaccine. Some clones are missing from TCRdb's copy, which holds only in-frame ones; the method was immunoSEQ multiplex PCR. The sample carries roughly 65,000 clones, around four fifths recorded once. This sample comprised peripheral blood, obtained 28 days after the second AZD1222 dose. These receptors were taken from an adult who received the AZD1222 COVID-19 vaccine.

V usage is TRBV9 and J usage is TRBJ2-2, with 9 bases fitting TRBD2. The CDR3 spans 16 residues. Looked up from germline, CDR1 is SGDLS and CDR2 is YYNGEE. With 4 bases clipped from V and 4 bases from J, the junction kept 8 bases outside the gene matches. The CDR3 spells CASSSRLADSTGELFF. As DNA, the CDR3 is TGTGCCAGCAGCTCCAGACTAGCGGACTCCACCGGGGAGCTGTTTTTT.

CDR3 sequence: CASSWTSGSNEQFF. The CDR3 nucleotides read TGTGCCAGCAGCTGGACTAGCGGGAGTAATGAGCAGTTCTTC. The V call is TRBV6-2 or TRBV6-3, the J call TRBJ2-1, with TRBD2 matching 13 bases. Trimming at V came to 6 bases and at J to 7 bases, leaving 3 bases not matched to a gene. This CDR3 is 14 amino acids long. The germline V gene has CDR1 MNHEY and CDR2 SVGEGT.